These 20 T cell receptor beta chains originate from one sample sequenced in a study of blood T cell repertoires in COVID-19. Sequencing was performed with immunoSEQ multiplex PCR; in TCRdb, only in-frame clones are kept and a portion is missing. The repertoire holds 150,000 to 200,000 clones, with approximately 85% as singletons. Sequenced sample: PBMCs or T cells enriched from blood (not recorded which). These receptor sequences come from a man between 35 and 55 years old who had recovered from COVID-19.

The chain uses TRBV6-6 and TRBJ1-4; 7 bases are a match to TRBD1. CDR3 length: 16 amino acids. CDR1 and CDR2 (germline): MNHNY, SVGAGI (reference sequence). V gave up 6 bases and J gave up 8 bases; unmatched junction bases: 15. The CDR3 DNA sequence: TGTGCCAGCAGAACACCCCCTTCGACAGGGTTGGAAAAACTGTTTTTT. Encoded protein: CASRTPPSTGLEKLFF.

The rearrangement uses TRBV28 and TRBJ2-2; D uncertain. Germline-derived CDR1 and CDR2 are MDHEN and SYDVKM. V dropped 8 bases and J dropped 3 bases, with 10 bases sitting between them. This CDR3 spans 13 amino acids. CDR3 region: CASLRRDTGELFF. The CDR3 nucleotides are TGTGCCAGCCTCAGACGGGACACCGGGGAGCTGTTTTTT.

The J gene is TRBJ1-4, the V gene TRBV18, with unresolved D. Trimming shortened V by 0 bases and J by 7 bases, and 6 bases separated the two germline ends. The V gene's germline CDR1 is KGHSH and CDR2 LQKENI. This CDR3 is 13 amino acids long. The CDR3 loop is CASSPPTGEKLFF. The CDR3 DNA sequence: TGTGCCAGCTCACCACCTACCGGTGAAAAACTGTTTTTT.

This chain uses TRBV19 with TRBJ2-3; D gene uncertain. Deletions cut 3 bases from V and 4 bases from J, with 5 bases between. The germline gives CDR1 LNHDA, CDR2 SQIVND (reference sequence). CDR3 length equals 12 residues. The CDR3 nucleotides are TGTGCCAGTAGTATTTCATCAGATACGCAGTATTTT. Translation gives CASSISSDTQYF.

The chain joins TRBV7-9 to TRBJ1-3; 9 bases are a match to TRBD1. The CDR3 is 14 residues long. Per germline, CDR1 SEHNR and CDR2 FQNEAQ (reference sequence). V trimming: 7 bases; J trimming: 2 bases; junction bases outside the gene matches: 3. The chain's CDR3 is CASIRTGAGNTIYF. CDR3 DNA: TGTGCCAGCATACGGACAGGGGCTGGAAACACCATATATTTT.

The CDR3 DNA sequence: TGCGCCAGCAGCTTGCAGGCAGGGGCCGCTTCCGGCTACACCTTC. Amino acid sequence: CASSLQAGAASGYTF. This chain links TRBV5-1 with TRBJ1-2, with D perhaps matching TRBD1 (6 bases). CDR1 and CDR2 (germline): SGHRS, YFSETQ. The CDR3 sequence is 15 residues long. Trimming cost V 1 base and J 8 bases, with 18 bases left between them.

The chain joins TRBV28 to TRBJ2-1; 9 nucleotides line up with TRBD1. The CDR3 spans 15 residues. In germline, CDR1 is MDHEN, CDR2 SYDVKM. V gave up 8 bases and J gave up 5 bases; unmatched junction bases: 10. In DNA, the CDR3 is TGTGCCAGCCAGACAGGGGGATGGTCGGACAATGAGCAGTTCTTC. This translates into CASQTGGWSDNEQFF.

The chain joins TRBV11-2 to TRBJ2-7; no clear D. Trimming removed 2 bases from V and 4 bases from J, with 6 bases in between. The CDR3 has 12 residues. Germline V gives CDR1 SGHAT, CDR2 FQNNGV. CDR3 nucleotides: TGTGCCAGCAGCTTAACAGAATACGAGCAGTACTTC. Translated, it gives CASSLTEYEQYF.

This chain links TRBV30 with TRBJ1-6; 8 nucleotides match TRBD1. Germline loops: CDR1 GTSNPN, CDR2 SVGIG (reference sequence). The CDR3 spans 18 residues. With V trimmed by 3 bases and J by 7 bases, 17 bases remained unmatched. The CDR3 DNA sequence: TGTGCCTGGAGAAGAGTAGGACAGGGTACTTCGCGGAATTCACCCCTCCACTTT. Residues: CAWRRVGQGTSRNSPLHF.

The genes are TRBV10-1 and TRBJ2-2; 12 nucleotides align to TRBD1. Unmatched junction bases numbered 6, after V lost 5 bases and J lost 5 bases. The CDR3 is 16 residues long. Germline CDR1 and CDR2: WNHNN and SYGVQD (reference sequence). The CDR3 nucleotides read TGCGCCAGCAGTCCCCGGGACAGGGGGCTTACCGGGGAGCTGTTTTTT. Protein product: CASSPRDRGLTGELFF.

The J gene is TRBJ2-6, the V gene TRBV27, with 7 bases identical to TRBD2. Germline CDR1 reads MNHEY; CDR2 reads SMNVEV (reference sequence). This CDR3 contains 17 residues. Trimming removed 2 bases from V and 4 bases from J; junction bases left unmatched: 8. CDR3 in amino acids: CASSLGERDGGANVLTF. In DNA, the CDR3 is TGTGCCAGCAGTTTAGGGGAGCGGGACGGGGGGGCCAACGTCCTGACTTTC.

This chain joins TRBV20-1 and TRBJ1-3; no clear D. Germline V lookup: CDR1 DFQATT, CDR2 SNEGSKA (reference sequence). CDR3 length: 13 residues. Trimming took 3 bases from V and 7 from J, leaving 13 bases between them. The CDR3 spells CSASRPGWNTIYF. Here the CDR3 DNA reads TGCAGTGCTAGTAGGCCAGGCTGGAACACCATATATTTT.

The chain is built from TRBV5-1 and TRBJ2-3; 7 nucleotides align to TRBD1. There are 15 residues in the CDR3. Losses at the gene ends were 4 bases for V and 2 bases for J; bases not matched to a gene: 7. The germline CDR1 and CDR2 sequences are SGHRS and YFSETQ. Here the CDR3 reads CASSPLQGTTDTQYF. The CDR3 region has the DNA TGCGCCAGCAGCCCTCTACAGGGGACCACAGATACGCAGTATTTT.

The chain has TRBV5-1 and TRBJ1-6; D possibly corresponds to TRBD1 (5 bases). V shed 3 bases and J shed 8 bases, with 18 bases lying between them. Per the germline V gene, CDR1 is SGHRS and CDR2 is YFSETQ. The CDR3 covers 16 residues. In DNA form, the CDR3 reads TGCGCCAGCAGCTCGTCCCCCGCCAGGGTGGATTCACCCCTCCACTTT. Translating gives CASSSSPARVDSPLHF.

The rearrangement joins TRBV18 to TRBJ1-6; possible D gene TRBD1, 6 bases. The V gene's germline CDR1 is KGHSH and CDR2 LQKENI. The CDR3 consists of 15 residues. V gave up 3 bases and J gave up 7 bases, with 13 bases separating them. In nucleotides, the CDR3 is TGTGCCAGCTCACCCCTGGACAGCTTCAATTCACCCCTCCACTTT. It encodes CASSPLDSFNSPLHF.

This clone has only one observation. V is TRBV7-6 and J is TRBJ2-5, with 8 bases matching TRBD2. V lost 5 bases, J lost 7 bases, and 15 bases stayed unmatched. There are 16 residues in the CDR3. The germline V gene has CDR1 SGHVS and CDR2 FNYEAQ. The CDR3 nucleotides are TGTGCCAGCAGCCAACTGGGGCGGGAGGTCGGGGGGACCCAGTACTTC. Protein: CASSQLGREVGGTQYF.

The CDR3 DNA reads TGTGCCAGCAGTCCTCCGGGACTAGCGCGGACCGGGGAGCTGTTTTTT. Translation gives CASSPPGLARTGELFF. This chain joins TRBV5-4 and TRBJ2-2; TRBD2 aligns across 10 bases. With 5 bases clipped from V and 5 bases from J, the junction kept 9 bases outside the gene matches. Germline CDR1 and CDR2: SGHNT and YYREEE (reference sequence). This CDR3 is built from 16 residues. Full variable domain (rest looked up from reference TRBV5-4 and TRBJ2-2): ETGVTQSPTHLIKTRGQQVTLRCSSQSGHNTVSWYQQALGQGPQFIFQYYREEENGRGNFPPRFSGLQFPNYSSELNVNALELDDSALYLCASSPPGLARTGELFFGEGSRLTVL.

This clone occurred once. The V and J genes are TRBV5-5 and TRBJ1-5, with D tentatively TRBD1 (6 bases). This CDR3 has 13 residues. V gave up 4 bases and J gave up 5 bases, with 10 bases separating them. Germline CDR1 is SGHKS and CDR2 is YYEKEE (reference sequence). In DNA form, the CDR3 reads TGTGCCAGCAGCACTTACAGGGATCAGCCCCAGCATTTT. It yields the protein CASSTYRDQPQHF.

This clone was detected a few times. The chain employs TRBV29-1 and TRBJ1-2, with 8 bases aligning to TRBD1. The CDR3 covers 15 residues. Per germline, CDR1 SQVTM and CDR2 ANQGSEA. Unmatched junction bases numbered 10, after V lost 7 bases and J lost 0 bases. The CDR3 sequence is CSAVLQGAANYGYTF. The CDR3 nucleotides are TGCAGCGCGGTACTGCAGGGGGCAGCTAACTATGGCTACACCTTC.

The chain uses TRBV4-3 and TRBJ2-6; D not resolved. The CDR3 is 17 amino acids. CDR1 LGHNA and CDR2 YSLEER come from the germline V gene. V lost 0 bases to trimming and J lost 0 bases, with 9 bases between them. DNA of the CDR3: TGCGCCAGCAGCCAAGAACAGTCCCACTCTGGGGCCAACGTCCTGACTTTC. Its translation: CASSQEQSHSGANVLTF.